This is a list of T cell receptor beta chains from one sample in a study of T cells after yellow fever vaccination. One entry per CDR3 protein results from TCRdb running MiXCR on the 5' RACE reads. The data show 150,000 to 200,000 distinct CDR3 sequences, approximately 10% seen once. The sequencing used CD8+ T cells sorted from PBMCs, collected 15 days after the yellow fever booster vaccination. The receptor source for this set is a man aged 18 to 35 who received the YFV17D yellow fever vaccine. CDR3s include the opening cysteine and the closing phenylalanine or tryptophan. D genes are given only for firm matches. Some rows mark clone size as missing; the rest say once, few, many or name a class of expanded clone.

d_call j_call v_call clone_size cdr3_aa cdr3_nt
. TRBJ2-1 TRBV4-1 . CASRQEPLSSYNEQFF TGCGCCAGCAGACAGGAGCCGCTGAGCTCCTACAATGAGCAGTTCTTC
. TRBJ2-5 TRBV29-1 . CSVDYGGGQETQYF TGCAGCGTTGATTATGGGGGAGGACAAGAGACCCAGTACTTC
TRBD1 TRBJ1-2 TRBV28 few CASSLRGPIYGYTF TGTGCCAGCAGTCTCAGGGGGCCGATCTATGGCTACACCTTC
TRBD1 TRBJ2-5 TRBV11-2 . CASTREGALQETQYF TGTGCCAGCACCCGTGAGGGGGCCCTCCAAGAGACCCAGTACTTC
. TRBJ2-3 TRBV6-2/TRBV6-3 few CASSYSANPATDTQYF TGTGCCAGCAGTTACTCGGCTAACCCCGCCACAGATACGCAGTATTTT
. TRBJ2-1 TRBV5-1 few CASSLTGVLYNEQFF TGCGCCAGCAGCTTGACGGGGGTCCTCTACAATGAGCAGTTCTTC
TRBD1 TRBJ2-7 TRBV27 . CASSLFPGQGAYEQYF TGTGCCAGCAGTTTGTTTCCGGGACAGGGAGCCTACGAGCAGTACTTC
TRBD1 TRBJ2-7 TRBV12-3/TRBV12-4 . CASSTDRYEQYF TGTGCCAGCAGTACGGACAGGTACGAGCAGTACTTC
. TRBJ1-3 TRBV6-1 few CASTRAGPRDTIYF TGTGCCAGCACCCGAGCGGGACCAAGGGACACCATATATTTT
. TRBJ2-6 TRBV6-1 few CALDPGSGANVLTF TGTGCCTTGGACCCGGGGTCTGGGGCCAACGTCCTGACTTTC
TRBD1 TRBJ2-2 TRBV5-1 few CASSHGFRTGHTGELFF TGCGCCAGCAGCCACGGATTTAGGACAGGCCACACCGGGGAGCTGTTTTTT
. TRBJ1-2 TRBV7-9 few CASSWTGREYYGYTF TGTGCCAGCAGCTGGACTGGACGGGAATACTATGGCTACACCTTC
. TRBJ1-4 TRBV4-3 few CASSQALVGVYATNEKLFF TGCGCCAGCAGCCAAGCCCTAGTTGGGGTCTATGCAACTAATGAAAAACTGTTTTTT
. TRBJ2-7 TRBV2 . CASSENAYEQYF TGTGCCAGCAGTGAGAACGCCTACGAGCAGTACTTC
. TRBJ2-5 TRBV6-6 many CASSYHTGTIQETQYF TGTGCCAGCAGTTACCACACAGGGACTATCCAAGAGACCCAGTACTTC
. TRBJ2-1 TRBV21-1 . CASSDPSMVADNYNEQFF TGTGCCAGCAGCGACCCGTCCATGGTAGCGGATAACTACAATGAGCAGTTCTTC
. TRBJ2-7 TRBV27 . CASSPSQGTVTYEQYF TGTGCCAGCAGTCCATCTCAGGGGACGGTTACCTACGAGCAGTACTTC
. TRBJ2-5 TRBV29-1 . CSVIPRGFEETQYF TGCAGCGTTATCCCTAGGGGATTCGAAGAGACCCAGTACTTC
TRBD1 TRBJ2-4 TRBV11-1 few CASKETYRGENIQYF TGTGCCAGCAAAGAAACTTACAGGGGAGAAAACATTCAGTACTTC
. TRBJ2-5 TRBV20-1 few CSARVPLWGQETQYF TGCAGTGCTAGAGTCCCACTTTGGGGGCAGGAGACCCAGTACTTC
. TRBJ2-1 TRBV14 . CASSQGKNEQFF TGTGCCAGCAGCCAAGGGAAGAATGAGCAGTTCTTC
. TRBJ1-5 TRBV9 . CASSAVGNQPQHF TGTGCCAGCAGCGCGGTAGGCAATCAGCCCCAGCATTTT
. TRBJ1-2 TRBV5-1 . CASSPGGGSNYGYTF TGCGCCAGCAGCCCTGGCGGCGGCTCTAACTATGGCTACACCTTC
. TRBJ1-5 TRBV7-9 few CASSLGDISNQPQHF TGTGCCAGCAGCTTGGGGGACATCAGCAATCAGCCCCAGCATTTT
TRBD1 TRBJ2-2 TRBV11-3 . CASSHRGGIGTGELFF TGTGCCAGCAGCCACAGGGGTGGGATCGGCACCGGGGAGCTGTTTTTT
. TRBJ1-1 TRBV11-2 . CASSLGAGLNTEAFF TGTGCCAGCAGCTTAGGGGCAGGGCTGAACACTGAAGCTTTCTTT